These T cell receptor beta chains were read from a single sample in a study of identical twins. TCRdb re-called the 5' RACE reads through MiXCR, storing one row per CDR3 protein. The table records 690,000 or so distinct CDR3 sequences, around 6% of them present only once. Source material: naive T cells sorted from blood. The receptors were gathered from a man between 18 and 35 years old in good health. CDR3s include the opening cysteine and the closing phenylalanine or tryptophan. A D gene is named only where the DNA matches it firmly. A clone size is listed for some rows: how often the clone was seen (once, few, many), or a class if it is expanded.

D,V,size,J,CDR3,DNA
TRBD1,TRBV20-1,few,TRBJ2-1,CSAGDRGNNEQFF,TGCAGTGCTGGGGACAGGGGGAACAATGAGCAGTTCTTC
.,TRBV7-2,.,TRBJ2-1,CASSLSIVSYNEQFF,TGTGCCAGCAGCTTATCAATAGTTTCTTACAATGAGCAGTTCTTC
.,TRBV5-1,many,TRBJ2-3,CASSSDYAAQYF,TGCGCCAGCAGCTCGGACTACGCAGCGCAGTATTTT
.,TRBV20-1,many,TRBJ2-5,CSARRQGETQYF,TGCAGTGCTAGAAGACAAGGAGAGACCCAGTACTTC
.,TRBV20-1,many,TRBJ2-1,CSARERTPPWEQFF,TGCAGTGCTAGAGAACGGACCCCCCCTTGGGAGCAGTTCTTC
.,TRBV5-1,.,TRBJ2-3,CASSLVGPRSADTQYF,TGCGCCAGCAGCTTGGTCGGGCCACGGAGTGCGGATACGCAGTATTTT
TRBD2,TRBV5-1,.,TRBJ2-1,CASSLETSANEQFF,TGCGCCAGCAGCTTGGAAACTAGCGCCAATGAGCAGTTCTTC
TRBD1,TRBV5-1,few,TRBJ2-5,CASSDPRGQETQYF,TGCGCCAGCAGCGACCCCAGGGGGCAAGAGACCCAGTACTTC
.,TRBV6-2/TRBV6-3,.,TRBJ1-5,CASSYPGGQPQHF,TGTGCCAGCAGTTACCCGGGGGGTCAGCCCCAGCATTTT
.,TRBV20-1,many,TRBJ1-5,CSARGVEGNQPQHF,TGCAGTGCGCGGGGGGTGGAGGGCAATCAGCCCCAGCATTTT
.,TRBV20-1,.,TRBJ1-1,CSARDQLGENTEAFF,TGCAGTGCTAGAGATCAGTTGGGGGAGAACACTGAAGCTTTCTTT
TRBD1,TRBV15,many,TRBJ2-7,CATSRGQNYEQYF,TGTGCCACCAGCAGGGGACAGAACTACGAGCAGTACTTC
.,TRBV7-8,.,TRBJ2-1,CASSLEISSIGGEQFF,TGTGCCAGCAGCTTAGAGATCAGTTCCATAGGCGGTGAGCAGTTCTTC
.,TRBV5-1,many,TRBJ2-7,CASSLTGFTSYEQYF,TGCGCCAGCAGCTTGACGGGATTTACCTCCTACGAGCAGTACTTC
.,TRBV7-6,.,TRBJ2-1,CASSLVSTWNNEQFF,TGTGCCAGCAGCTTAGTCAGCACGTGGAACAATGAGCAGTTCTTC